The rows below give T cell receptor beta chains drawn from one sample of a study of blood T cell repertoires in COVID-19. Sequencing was performed with immunoSEQ multiplex PCR; in TCRdb, only in-frame clones are kept and a portion is missing. The sample has some 250,000 clones; approximately 90% are singletons. The sample consisted of PBMCs or T cells enriched from blood (not recorded which). The receptors here all came from a man aged 35 to 55 who had recovered from COVID-19. Both conserved end residues are part of each CDR3. Expanded clones get a size class; other rows say once, few or many, or leave the size out.

j_call | clone_size | v_call | cdr3_aa
TRBJ2-2 | . | TRBV7-3 | CASSLQGNTGELFF
TRBJ1-1 | . | TRBV23-1 | CASSQPVLGDRGLNTEAFF
TRBJ1-1 | . | TRBV18 | CASSPSRADAFF
TRBJ1-1 | . | TRBV14 | CASSQDVVREAFF
TRBJ1-2 | . | TRBV28 | CASRYSGYGYTF
TRBJ2-1 | . | TRBV19 | CASSIVGSGVYNEQFF
TRBJ1-4 | . | TRBV18 | CASSPGQGQLGEKLFF
TRBJ1-5 | . | TRBV7-2 | CASSPRRGNQPQHF
TRBJ1-5 | . | TRBV19 | CASSLTGDNQPQHF
TRBJ1-3 | once | TRBV25-1 | CASSENHNLGDTIYF
TRBJ2-5 | . | TRBV11-2 | CASSINPGLQETQYF
TRBJ1-2 | . | TRBV5-1 | CASSLTGGADYGYTF
TRBJ2-2 | . | TRBV28 | CASTPSNTGELFF
TRBJ1-1 | . | TRBV6-2/TRBV6-3 | CASSPGGQGFVEAFF
TRBJ1-3 | . | TRBV2 | CASSEDRGSGNTIYF
TRBJ1-2 | . | TRBV30 | CAWSSSLGTVESSYGYTF
TRBJ1-1 | . | TRBV10-2 | CASTGNLNTEAFF